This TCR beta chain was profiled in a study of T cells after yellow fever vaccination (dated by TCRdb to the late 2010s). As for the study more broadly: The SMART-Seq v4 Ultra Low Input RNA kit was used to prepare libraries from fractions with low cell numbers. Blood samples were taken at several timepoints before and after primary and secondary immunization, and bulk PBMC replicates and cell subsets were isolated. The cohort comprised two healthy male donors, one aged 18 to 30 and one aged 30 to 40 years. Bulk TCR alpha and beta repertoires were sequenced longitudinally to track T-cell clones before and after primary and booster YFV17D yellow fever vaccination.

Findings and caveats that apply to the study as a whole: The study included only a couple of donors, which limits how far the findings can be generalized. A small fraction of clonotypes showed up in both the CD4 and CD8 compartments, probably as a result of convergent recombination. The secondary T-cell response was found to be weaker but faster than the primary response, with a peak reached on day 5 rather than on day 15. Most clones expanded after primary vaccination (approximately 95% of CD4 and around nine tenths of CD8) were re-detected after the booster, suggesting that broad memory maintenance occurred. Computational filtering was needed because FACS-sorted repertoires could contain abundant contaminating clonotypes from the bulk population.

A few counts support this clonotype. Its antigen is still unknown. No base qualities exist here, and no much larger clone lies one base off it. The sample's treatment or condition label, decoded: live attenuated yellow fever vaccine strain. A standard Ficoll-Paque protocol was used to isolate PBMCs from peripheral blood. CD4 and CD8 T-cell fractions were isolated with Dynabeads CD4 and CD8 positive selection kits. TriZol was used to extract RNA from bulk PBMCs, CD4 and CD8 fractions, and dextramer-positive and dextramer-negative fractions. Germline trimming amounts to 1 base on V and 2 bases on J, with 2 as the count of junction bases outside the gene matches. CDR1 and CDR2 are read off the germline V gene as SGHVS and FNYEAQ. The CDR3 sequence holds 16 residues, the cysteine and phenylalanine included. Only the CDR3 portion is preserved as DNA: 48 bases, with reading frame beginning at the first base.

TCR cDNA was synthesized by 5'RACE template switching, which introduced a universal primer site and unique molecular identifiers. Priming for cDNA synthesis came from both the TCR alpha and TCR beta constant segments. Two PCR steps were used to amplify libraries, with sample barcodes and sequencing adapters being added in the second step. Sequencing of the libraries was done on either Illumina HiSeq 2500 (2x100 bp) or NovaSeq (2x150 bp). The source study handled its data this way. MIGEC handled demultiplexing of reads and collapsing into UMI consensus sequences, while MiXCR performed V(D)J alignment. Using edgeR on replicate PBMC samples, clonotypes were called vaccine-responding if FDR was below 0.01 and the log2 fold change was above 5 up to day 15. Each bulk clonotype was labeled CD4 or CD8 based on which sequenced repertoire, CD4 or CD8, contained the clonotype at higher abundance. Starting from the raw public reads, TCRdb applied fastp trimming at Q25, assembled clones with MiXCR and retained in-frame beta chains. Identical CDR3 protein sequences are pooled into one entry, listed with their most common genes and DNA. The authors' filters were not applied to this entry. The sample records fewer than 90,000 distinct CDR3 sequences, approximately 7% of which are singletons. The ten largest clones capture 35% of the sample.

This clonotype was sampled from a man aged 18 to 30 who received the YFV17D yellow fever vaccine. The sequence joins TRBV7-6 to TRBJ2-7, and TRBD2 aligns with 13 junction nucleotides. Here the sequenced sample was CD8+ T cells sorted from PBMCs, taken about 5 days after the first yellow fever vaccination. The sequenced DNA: TGTGCCAGCAGCTTAGGACTAGCGGGGGGAACCTACGAGCAGTACTTC. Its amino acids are CASSLGLAGGTYEQYF.